These T cell receptor beta chains were read from a single sample in a study of human T cells and chemical hapten exposure. TCRdb analysed the RACE reads with MiXCR anew, one entry per CDR3 protein. The data hold tens of thousands of distinct CDR3 sequences, with around 7.8% observed a single time. This material consisted of whole blood, taken in connection with sensitization to the hapten diphenylcyclopropenone (DPC). These receptors were taken from a woman in her twenties or thirties with alopecia areata. Some clones in this sample may be carry-over from other donors' samples. The CDR3 runs from the conserved cysteine through the conserved F or W. The D gene is left open where the match is weak. Size values are once, few and many counts, or a class for expanded clones, and some rows have none.

cdr3_length | clone_size | d_call | j_call | v_call | cdr3_nt | cdr3_aa
12 | many | - | TRBJ2-1 | TRBV14 | TGTGCCAGCAGCCCCCAGGGAAGGGGGCAGTTCTTC | CASSPQGRGQFF
15 | few | - | TRBJ1-4 | TRBV25-1 | TGTGCCAGCAGTTTTCGAGGAGTATCTAATGAAAAACTGTTTTTT | CASSFRGVSNEKLFF
10 | few | - | TRBJ1-1 | TRBV20-1 | TGCAGTGCCGCTCGCCAGGAAGCTTTCTTT | CSAARQEAFF
12 | many | - | TRBJ2-7 | TRBV20-1 | TGCAGTGCTAGCGGGAACCAATACGAGCAGTACTTC | CSASGNQYEQYF
15 | many | TRBD1 | TRBJ1-1 | TRBV29-1 | TGCAGCCCCACCAAGCCCGGGACAGGGAGGACTGAAGCTTTCTTT | CSPTKPGTGRTEAFF
14 | few | - | TRBJ1-2 | TRBV20-1 | TGCAGTGCTAGAGATCCGGGGGCGAACTATGGCTACACCTTC | CSARDPGANYGYTF
13 | many | - | TRBJ1-1 | TRBV6-5 | TGTGCCAGCAGTCGTCAGGGTAACACTGAAGCTTTCTTT | CASSRQGNTEAFF
16 | many | TRBD2 | TRBJ2-2 | TRBV7-2 | TGTGCCAGCAGCCCACTAGCGGGGGGTATAAACGGGGAGCTGTTTTTT | CASSPLAGGINGELFF
11 | few | - | TRBJ1-1 | TRBV20-1 | TGCAGTGCTAGAAAGACGGGTGAAGCTTTCTTT | CSARKTGEAFF
13 | many | - | TRBJ2-3 | TRBV12-3/TRBV12-4 | TGTGCCAGCAGGGAGGGCGGGGCAGATACGCAGTATTTT | CASREGGADTQYF
12 | many | - | TRBJ2-5 | TRBV12-3/TRBV12-4 | TGTGCCAGCAGTTTTCTGAGAGAGACCCAGTACTTC | CASSFLRETQYF
13 | - | - | TRBJ2-5 | TRBV18 | TGTGCCAGCTCACCACATTGCCAAGAGACCCAGTACTTC | CASSPHCQETQYF
11 | - | TRBD1 | TRBJ2-7 | TRBV29-1 | TGCAGCGTTGGTACAGGGGCCGAGCAGTACTTC | CSVGTGAEQYF
14 | many | - | TRBJ1-5 | TRBV11-2 | TGTGCCAGCAGCTTGGGGATGGGCAATCAGCCCCAGCATTTT | CASSLGMGNQPQHF
13 | many | TRBD1 | TRBJ2-5 | TRBV20-1 | TGCAGTGCCGGACAGGGGGCTGAAGAGACCCAGTACTTC | CSAGQGAEETQYF
12 | many | - | TRBJ2-3 | TRBV6-2/TRBV6-3 | TGTGCCAGCGCTGGCCGTTCCGATACGCAGTATTTT | CASAGRSDTQYF